This TCR beta chain was obtained from a study of cytomegalovirus exposure and HLA in healthy donors. To note about this clone: Its antigen is unknown.

The study ran its PCR with 60 Vbeta and 13 Jbeta primers. TCRdb's table, derived via immunoSEQ multiplex PCR, lists solely in-frame clones and lacks some. The repertoire holds approximately 200,000 clones, with about 81% as singletons. Points from the study as a whole: TCR beta chains numbering more than 150 were designated cytomegalovirus-associated.

Each of the donors was a healthy bone marrow donor. The CDR3 is made up of 14 amino acids. The ends lost 6 bases at V and 5 bases at J; junction bases unmatched: 9. Germline V gene sequence: CDR1 MDHEN, CDR2 SYDVKM. Sequences were obtained from PBMCs. This rearrangement joins TRBV28 to TRBJ2-7; TRBD2 matches at 8 bases. This TCR derives from a woman aged 45-60 years in good health and CMV-seropositive. CDR3 protein: CASSPPGLGNEQYF. In DNA, the CDR3 is TGTGCCAGCAGCCCTCCGGGACTAGGCAACGAGCAGTACTTC.